Following are 14 T cell receptor beta chains from one sample sequenced in a study of T cells after yellow fever vaccination. TCRdb recomputed calls from the 5' RACE reads with MiXCR, one row per CDR3 protein. The sample has approximately 140,000 distinct CDR3 sequences, 7% to 9% seen once. Here the sequenced sample was CD4+ T cells sorted from PBMCs, taken 5 days after the yellow fever booster vaccination. These receptor sequences come from a man aged 25 to 45 who received the YFV17D yellow fever vaccine.

This clonotype was picked up many times. The V call is TRBV5-6, the J call TRBJ2-1; TRBD2 matches 8 bases. CDR3 length: 12 amino acids. The V gene end was trimmed by 4 bases and the J gene end by 11 bases; junction bases not matched to a gene: 5. The germline CDR1 and CDR2 sequences are SGHDT and YYEEEE. In DNA form, the CDR3 reads TGTGCCAGCAGCACCCGACTAGCGAAGCAGTTCTTC. Translating gives CASSTRLAKQFF.

The chain links TRBV4-1 to TRBJ1-5; D not resolved. This CDR3 is 14 amino acids long. The germline V gene has CDR1 MGHRA and CDR2 YSYEKL. Trimming removed 0 bases from V and 7 bases from J, with 10 bases in between. CDR3 region: CASSQEPGNQPQHF. In DNA form, the CDR3 reads TGCGCCAGCAGCCAAGAACCGGGGAACCAGCCCCAGCATTTT.

Remarks on this clonotype: A much larger clone is a single base away; this may be a read error. The chain joins TRBV7-2 to TRBJ2-4; 9 nucleotides agree with TRBD2. The CDR3 is 16 amino acids. CDR1 is SGHTA and CDR2 is FQGNSA in the germline V gene. This CDR3 reads CDSSLGLAVAKNIQYF. Here the CDR3 DNA reads TGTGACAGCAGCCTGGGACTAGCCGTAGCCAAAAACATTCAGTACTTC.

This clonotype was counted many times. The V gene is TRBV28, the J gene TRBJ2-4; possible D gene TRBD1, 6 bases. V lost 4 bases, J lost 0 bases, and 13 bases lay in between. CDR1 is MDHEN, CDR2 SYDVKM, per germline. The CDR3 totals 16 residues. CDR3 nucleotide sequence: TGTGCCAGCAGTTCTAGACAGGCTAAAGCCAAAAACATTCAGTACTTC. It codes for CASSSRQAKAKNIQYF.

This clonotype was counted many times. The CDR3 DNA is TGCGCCAGCAGCTTCGGGGACCCTTGGTCCAGTGAGCAGTTCTTC. Encoded protein: CASSFGDPWSSEQFF. The chain links TRBV5-1 to TRBJ2-1; either TRBD1 or TRBD2 may fit D (5 bases each). The CDR3 contains 15 residues. V was cut by 2 bases and J by 9 bases, with 18 bases left in between. Germline lookup yields CDR1 SGHRS and CDR2 YFSETQ. The full variable domain, its missing parts supplied by reference TRBV5-1 and TRBJ2-1, is KAGVTQTPRYLIKTRGQQVTLSCSPISGHRSVSWYQQTPGQGLQFLFEYFSETQRNKGNFPGRFSGRQFSNSRSEMNVSTLELGDSALYLCASSFGDPWSSEQFFGPGTRLTVL.

This clonotype was found many times. The chain joins TRBV20-1 to TRBJ1-6, with D tentatively TRBD1 (5 bases). The CDR3 is made up of 15 amino acids. V dropped 0 bases and J dropped 7 bases, with 13 bases sitting between them. Germline CDR1 and CDR2: DFQATT and SNEGSKA (reference sequence). The CDR3 protein is CSARDSRGVNSPLHF. CDR3 in DNA: TGCAGTGCTAGAGACTCCCGAGGGGTAAATTCACCCCTCCACTTT.

The sample holds many counts of this clonotype. This chain uses TRBV30 with TRBJ2-3; TRBD1 aligns across 9 bases. The ends lost 3 bases at V and 7 bases at J; junction bases unmatched: 11. Germline CDR1 GTSNPN, CDR2 SVGIG (reference sequence). This CDR3 has 15 residues. CDR3: CAWSPTGTGIHTQYF. In DNA form, the CDR3 reads TGTGCCTGGAGCCCCACCGGGACAGGGATACATACGCAGTATTTT.

Concerning this clonotype: Just one base apart from a much larger clone, this may be a read error. V usage is TRBV15 and J usage is TRBJ2-7; a weak D match, TRBD1 (5 bases). In germline, CDR1 is LNHNV, CDR2 YYDKDF (reference sequence). V dropped 3 bases and J dropped 4 bases, with 13 bases sitting between them. The CDR3 totals 14 residues. The DNA for the CDR3 is TGTGCCACCAGCAGCCGGGTCAGGGTTTACGAGCAGTACTTC. This sequence encodes CATSSRVRVYEQYF.

This clonotype was recorded many times. V and J are TRBV5-4 and TRBJ2-1; TRBD1 is a possible D gene (6 bases). The V gene lost 6 bases and the J gene lost 7 bases, with 17 bases spanning the gap. This CDR3 is 14 amino acids long. The germline gives CDR1 SGHNT, CDR2 YYREEE (reference sequence). The CDR3 bases are TGTGCCAGCAACTCCAGGGGAGAGGGGAATGAGCAGTTCTTC. Its protein is CASNSRGEGNEQFF.

This clonotype was observed at least ten times. This chain links TRBV7-3 with TRBJ2-1; 10 bases match TRBD2. Germline V gives CDR1 SGHTA, CDR2 FQGTGA. Losses at the gene ends were 4 bases for V and 3 bases for J; bases not matched to a gene: 3. The CDR3 spans 15 residues. The CDR3 DNA follows: TGTGCCAGCAGCTCCGGGACTAGCGTCTACAATGAGCAGTTCTTC. It specifies CASSSGTSVYNEQFF.

This clonotype has ten or more counts. The chain joins TRBV25-1 to TRBJ2-1, with 9 nucleotides matching TRBD2. This CDR3 has 14 amino acids. The V and J ends lost 5 bases and 4 bases, in that order; junction bases with no gene match: 3. The V gene's germline CDR1 is MGHDK and CDR2 SYGVNS. CDR3 sequence: CASSSSGRYNEQFF. CDR3 sequence (DNA): TGTGCCAGCAGTTCCAGCGGGAGGTACAATGAGCAGTTCTTC.

This clonotype has ten or more counts. The CDR3 DNA sequence: TGCAGTGCACCAAGCGGGACCTTCCAAGAGACCCAGTACTTC. Its translation: CSAPSGTFQETQYF. The chain couples TRBV20-1 to TRBJ2-5; TRBD2 aligns across 7 bases. The length of the CDR3 is 14 residues. Germline CDR1 and CDR2: DFQATT and SNEGSKA (reference sequence). V lost 6 bases and J lost 1; bases outside the gene matches: 8.

This clonotype was found many times. The chain recombines TRBV5-4 with TRBJ2-1; TRBD1 agrees at 9 bases. Germline V gene data show CDR1 as SGHNT and CDR2 as YYREEE (reference sequence). V shed 4 bases and J 3 bases; nucleotides not matched to a gene: 8. This CDR3 contains 16 residues. The CDR3 region is CASSVPGQGSYNEQFF. CDR3 bases: TGTGCCAGCAGCGTCCCGGGACAGGGCAGCTACAATGAGCAGTTCTTC.

This clonotype was seen at least ten times. The chain carries TRBV7-9 and TRBJ2-7; 13 nucleotides agree with TRBD2. J lost 5 bases, V lost 5 bases, and 3 bases had no gene match. Germline CDR1 is SEHNR and CDR2 is FQNEAQ (reference sequence). The CDR3 sequence is 14 residues long. This CDR3 is CASSLGLAGDEQYF. For the CDR3, the DNA is TGTGCCAGCAGCCTTGGACTAGCGGGAGACGAGCAGTACTTC.